The 22 T cell receptor beta chains listed next were all sequenced from one sample in a study of blood T cells in healthy people across ages. Sample-barcoded 5' priming and a J-beta primer mix drove a second PCR of roughly 6 to 12 cycles. A single record per CDR3 protein comes from TCRdb applying MiXCR to the 5' RACE reads. The data hold over a million distinct CDR3 sequences, with around 59% observed a single time. The specimen sequenced was blood. These receptors were taken from a man younger than 35 in good health.

This rearrangement joins TRBV4-1 to TRBJ2-1; possibly TRBD2 for D (6 bases). Germline V lookup: CDR1 MGHRA, CDR2 YSYEKL. V was shortened by 5 bases and J by 7 bases, with 18 bases between the two germline ends. The CDR3 covers 15 residues. The CDR3 nucleotides are TGCGCCAGCAGCACACGAACCTCGGGGGAAAATGAGCAGTTCTTC. It codes for CASSTRTSGENEQFF.

This clonotype turned up a few times. The rearrangement links TRBV7-6 to TRBJ2-7; 8 bases fit TRBD1. Trimming took 1 base from V and 3 from J; bases not matched to a gene: 5. Germline CDR1 reads SGHVS; CDR2 reads FNYEAQ. CDR3 length: 15 amino acids. The CDR3 loop is CASSLDRGQVYEQYF. CDR3 coding DNA: TGTGCCAGCAGCTTAGACAGGGGACAGGTCTACGAGCAGTACTTC.

This chain joins TRBV4-2 and TRBJ1-5; 10 bases match TRBD1. The ends lost 4 bases at V and 5 bases at J; junction bases unmatched: 5. The CDR3 covers 15 residues. Germline CDR1 LGHNA, CDR2 YNFKEQ. In DNA form, the CDR3 reads TGTGCCAGCAGCCCCCGGGACAGGGGCGATCAGCCCCAGCATTTT. Translation: CASSPRDRGDQPQHF.

V gene TRBV28 combines with J gene TRBJ1-1, with 8 bases aligning to TRBD1. CDR1 and CDR2 (germline): MDHEN, SYDVKM. This CDR3 has 14 residues. The trim removed 7 bases at V and 5 bases at J, leaving 9 bases unmatched. CDR3 region: CASTTDRGVTEAFF. DNA of the CDR3: TGTGCCAGCACTACCGACAGGGGTGTTACTGAAGCTTTCTTT.

This sequence joins TRBV25-1 and TRBJ2-1, with D possibly matching TRBD2 (5 bases). The CDR3 loop spans 14 amino acids. Germline loops: CDR1 MGHDK, CDR2 SYGVNS. Trimming removed 3 bases from V and 7 bases from J, with 13 bases in between. CDR3 in amino acids: CASSDSRSGNEQFF. The CDR3 DNA sequence: TGTGCCAGCAGTGATTCCCGGTCGGGGAATGAGCAGTTCTTC.

The rearrangement joins TRBV28 to TRBJ2-4; TRBD1 aligns across 11 bases. The DNA end favors TRBJ2-7, so the J call may be wrong. The CDR3 contains 14 residues. Germline V lookup: CDR1 MDHEN, CDR2 SYDVKM. In nucleotides, the CDR3 is TGTGCCAGCAGCGGGACAGGGGGGATCTTCGAGCAGTACTTC. Residues: CASSGTGGIFEQYF.

The V gene is TRBV27, the J gene TRBJ1-4; D gene uncertain. The V gene lost 4 bases and the J gene lost 6 bases, with 12 bases spanning the gap. The length of the CDR3 is 14 residues. Germline V gene data show CDR1 as MNHEY and CDR2 as SMNVEV (reference sequence). For the CDR3, the DNA is TGTGCCAGCAGTTCGATTATGGGCCATGAAAAACTGTTTTTT. Translating it yields CASSSIMGHEKLFF.

This clonotype was observed once. The chain links TRBV29-1 to TRBJ1-3; no clear D gene. This CDR3 is 16 amino acids long. V shed 6 bases and J shed 0 bases, with 18 bases lying between them. Germline CDR1 is SQVTM and CDR2 is ANQGSEA. CDR3 coding DNA: TGCAGCGTCCGAAGACCAGACGGGCACTCTGGAAACACCATATATTTT. This translates into CSVRRPDGHSGNTIYF.

The chain carries TRBV28 and TRBJ2-4; D is ambiguous. Trimming left V 7 bases short and J 4 bases short, with 11 bases between. Germline CDR1 reads MDHEN; CDR2 reads SYDVKM. The CDR3 has 13 amino acids. CDR3 sequence (DNA): TGTGCCAGCAACCAACTTTTTAAAAACATTCAGTACTTC. Protein sequence: CASNQLFKNIQYF.

V gene TRBV5-1 combines with J gene TRBJ2-2; 13 nucleotides agree with TRBD2. Germline trimming cut 0 bases from V and 4 bases from J; bases unmatched to any gene: 3. The germline gives CDR1 SGHRS, CDR2 YFSETQ. This CDR3 is 17 amino acids long. The CDR3 DNA reads as TGCGCCAGCAGCTTGGGGACTAGCGGGGGCCCCACCGGGGAGCTGTTTTTT. This encodes CASSLGTSGGPTGELFF.

Written as DNA, the CDR3 is TGTGCCAGCAGCTTAACCCAGGGGAACTATGGCTACACCTTC. This sequence encodes CASSLTQGNYGYTF. The J gene is TRBJ1-2, the V gene TRBV7-9; perhaps TRBD1 as D (6 bases). Germline V gives CDR1 SEHNR, CDR2 FQNEAQ (reference sequence). Trimming cost V 2 bases and J 2 bases, with 9 bases left between them. The CDR3 runs 14 residues.

The chain employs TRBV5-5 and TRBJ1-4, with TRBD1 matching 7 bases. The CDR3 totals 14 residues. Unmatched junction bases numbered 4, after V lost 1 base and J lost 7 bases. Germline CDR1 reads SGHKS; CDR2 reads YYEKEE (reference sequence). Written as DNA, the CDR3 is TGTGCCAGCAGCTTGAGGCAGGGGGGTGAAAAACTGTTTTTT. It is translated as CASSLRQGGEKLFF.

This rearrangement joins TRBV15 to TRBJ2-1; 12 positions match TRBD2. Germline values: CDR1 LNHNV, CDR2 YYDKDF (reference sequence). CDR3 length: 17 residues. After removal of 3 bases from V and 5 bases from J, the junction contained 8 bases not matched to a gene. CDR3 nucleotide sequence: TGTGCCACCAGCAGGGAACAAACTAGCGGGAGGCACAATGAGCAGTTCTTC. It encodes CATSREQTSGRHNEQFF. Drawing the rest from reference TRBV15 and TRBJ2-1, the complete variable domain is DAMVIQNPRYQVTQFGKPVTLSCSQTLNHNVMYWYQQKSSQAPKLLFHYYDKDFNNEADTPDNFQSRRPNTSFCFLDIRSPGLGDTAMYLCATSREQTSGRHNEQFFGPGTRLTVL.

This clonotype was seen once. In DNA, the CDR3 is TGCAGCGGTGAGCCGGACACTAACTACGAGCAGTACTTC. As protein: CSGEPDTNYEQYF. The chain links TRBV29-1 to TRBJ2-7; maybe TRBD1 (5 bases). CDR1 and CDR2 (germline): SQVTM, ANQGSEA. This CDR3 contains 13 residues. Trimming took off 7 bases at V and 3 bases at J, with 16 bases between the two ends.

V usage is TRBV6-5 and J usage is TRBJ2-5; TRBD1 is a possible D gene (5 bases). The end of the DNA is better explained by TRBJ2-7, so the J call may be wrong. Looked up from germline, CDR1 is MNHEY and CDR2 is SVGAGI. The CDR3 is 14 residues long. CDR3 protein: CASSLQGIIYEQYF. The CDR3 DNA reads as TGTGCCAGCAGTTTGCAGGGTATCATCTACGAGCAGTACTTC.

The chain employs TRBV14 and TRBJ1-6, with D perhaps TRBD1 (6 bases). With 0 bases removed from V and 4 bases from J, the gap between germline ends came to 10 bases. This CDR3 is built from 16 residues. CDR1 and CDR2 from the germline V gene are SGHDN and FVKESK. This CDR3 is CASSQDADSYNSPLHF. As DNA, the CDR3 is TGTGCCAGCAGCCAAGATGCGGACAGTTATAATTCACCCCTCCACTTT.

J is TRBJ2-1 and V is TRBV20-1; D is uncertain. Trimming stripped 4 bases from V and 2 bases from J, with 9 bases between. This CDR3 has 13 residues. The germline V gene has CDR1 DFQATT and CDR2 SNEGSKA (reference sequence). CDR3 region: CSAIGPPYNEQFF. As DNA, the CDR3 is TGCAGTGCTATAGGGCCCCCCTACAATGAGCAGTTCTTC.

This clonotype was counted a single time. J is TRBJ1-2 and V is TRBV25-1; 12 bases match TRBD1. Trimming removed 2 bases from V and 4 bases from J; junction bases left unmatched: 8. Germline values: CDR1 MGHDK, CDR2 SYGVNS. The length of the CDR3 is 17 residues. The chain's CDR3 is CASSEPGTGGPSYGYTF. For the CDR3, the DNA is TGTGCCAGCAGTGAACCCGGGACAGGGGGCCCCAGCTATGGCTACACCTTC.

The rearrangement links TRBV27 to TRBJ2-5; no firm D call. The CDR3 is 13 amino acids. Germline CDR1 and CDR2: MNHEY and SMNVEV (reference sequence). V was shortened by 9 bases and J by 2 bases, with 13 bases between the two germline ends. CDR3 sequence: CASRSVGQETQYF. Here the CDR3 DNA reads TGTGCCAGTAGGTCAGTGGGGCAAGAGACCCAGTACTTC.

The chain has TRBV12-3 or TRBV12-4 and TRBJ2-3; D is possibly TRBD1 or TRBD2 (5 bases each). This CDR3 contains 15 residues. V dropped 4 bases and J dropped 2 bases, with 13 bases sitting between them. CDR3 nucleotides: TGTGCCAGCAGTTCCACCACGGGGCTCACAGATACGCAGTATTTT. Encoded protein: CASSSTTGLTDTQYF.

V and J are TRBV5-1 and TRBJ1-1; D is undetermined. V shed 4 bases and J shed 5 bases, with 15 bases lying between them. Germline CDR1 and CDR2: SGHRS and YFSETQ. This CDR3 is built from 14 residues. The CDR3 DNA is TGCGCCAGCAGCCCCCCCGACCGGAGAACTGAAGCTTTCTTT. Its protein is CASSPPDRRTEAFF.

This clonotype has only a few counts. The chain is built from TRBV20-1 and TRBJ2-3; either TRBD1 or TRBD2 may fit D (5 bases each). CDR1 is DFQATT, CDR2 SNEGSKA, per germline (reference sequence). The CDR3 sequence is 13 residues long. The ends were cut back, 3 bases at V and 4 bases at J, with 11 bases in the middle. CDR3 bases: TGCAGTGCTAGCGGGGCAGGCCCAGATACGCAGTATTTT. Its protein is CSASGAGPDTQYF.